This entry lists 4 T cell receptor beta chains sequenced from one sample in a study of cytomegalovirus exposure and HLA in healthy donors. Profiled with immunoSEQ multiplex PCR; TCRdb holds only in-frame clones, not every one. The sample has some 100,000 clones; less than 90% are singletons. Material: PBMCs. Source of these receptors: a man younger than 35 in good health and CMV-seropositive.

The chain joins TRBV9 to TRBJ2-1, with TRBD2 identical over 9 bases. Trimming at V came to 1 base and at J to 6 bases, leaving 5 bases not matched to a gene. Germline CDR1 SGDLS, CDR2 YYNGEE. This CDR3 contains 15 residues. This chain's CDR3 is CASSVLPAGGNEQFF. CDR3 DNA sequence: TGTGCCAGCAGCGTATTGCCAGCGGGGGGCAATGAGCAGTTCTTC. Filled out from reference TRBV9 and TRBJ2-1, the complete variable domain reads DSGVTQTPKHLITATGQRVTLRCSPRSGDLSVYWYQQSLDQGLQFLIQYYNGEERAKGNILERFSAQQFPDLHSELNLSSLELGDSALYFCASSVLPAGGNEQFFGPGTRLTVL.

This clone occurred a few times. This sequence joins TRBV10-3 and TRBJ1-6; a possible D gene is TRBD1 (5 bases). Germline assignment: CDR1 ENHRY and CDR2 SYGVKD. Trimming cost V 4 bases and J 6 bases, with 13 bases left between them. The CDR3 totals 15 residues. CDR3 amino acids: CAISGVGQGNSPLHF. The CDR3, as DNA: TGTGCCATCAGTGGAGTCGGGCAGGGTAATTCACCCCTCCACTTT.

The genes are TRBV5-6 and TRBJ2-3; 11 bases match TRBD2. Germline CDR1 SGHDT, CDR2 YYEEEE. The junction had 2 bases not matched to a gene; V was cut back by 2 bases and J by 3 bases. The CDR3 sequence is 15 residues long. CDR3 residues: CASSFSGGETDTQYF. Here the CDR3 DNA reads TGTGCCAGCAGCTTTAGCGGGGGGGAGACAGATACGCAGTATTTT.

Written as DNA, the CDR3 is TGTGCCAGCTGTGCAGGGCTGGATCAGCCCCAGCATTTT. It translates to CASCAGLDQPQHF. The V gene is TRBV27, the J gene TRBJ1-5, with D possibly TRBD1 on 5 matching bases. Trimming removed 8 bases at V and 5 bases at J, with 13 bases between. Germline CDR1 is MNHEY and CDR2 is SMNVEV (reference sequence). This CDR3 contains 13 residues.